The subject of this entry is one T cell receptor beta chain. This entry is derived from a study of blood T cell repertoires in COVID-19. For the study at large: Sites across the United States, Italy and Spain contributed samples from acute and convalescent COVID-19.

Assay: immunoSEQ multiplex PCR; the TCRdb copy retains only in-frame clones and omits some. The sample contains about 60,000 clones, approximately 83% of which appear only once. V lost 5 bases, J lost 2 bases, and 15 bases lay in between. Germline CDR1 and CDR2: SEHNR and FQNEAQ (reference sequence). The CDR3 loop spans 15 amino acids. Specimen: peripheral blood. The chain links TRBV7-9 to TRBJ1-1; TRBD1 is a possible D gene (6 bases). The clonotype was recovered from a young man with COVID-19, enrolled during active disease. The CDR3, as DNA: TGTGCCAGCAGCCCCCGGGGACATAGAAACACTGAAGCTTTCTTT. This codes for CASSPRGHRNTEAFF.